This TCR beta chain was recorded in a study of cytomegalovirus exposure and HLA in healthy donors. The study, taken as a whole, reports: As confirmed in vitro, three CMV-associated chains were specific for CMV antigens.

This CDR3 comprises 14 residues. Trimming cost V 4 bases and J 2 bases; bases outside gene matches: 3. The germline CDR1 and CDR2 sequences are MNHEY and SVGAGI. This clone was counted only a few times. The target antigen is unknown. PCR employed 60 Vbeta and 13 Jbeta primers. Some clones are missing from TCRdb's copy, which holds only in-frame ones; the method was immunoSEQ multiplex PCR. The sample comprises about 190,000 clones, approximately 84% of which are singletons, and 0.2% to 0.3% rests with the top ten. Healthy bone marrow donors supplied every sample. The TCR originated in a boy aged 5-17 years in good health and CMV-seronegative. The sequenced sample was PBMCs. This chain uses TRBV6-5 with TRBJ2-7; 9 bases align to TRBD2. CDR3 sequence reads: CASSLAGATYEQYF. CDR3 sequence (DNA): TGTGCCAGCAGTTTAGCGGGGGCGACCTACGAGCAGTACTTC.